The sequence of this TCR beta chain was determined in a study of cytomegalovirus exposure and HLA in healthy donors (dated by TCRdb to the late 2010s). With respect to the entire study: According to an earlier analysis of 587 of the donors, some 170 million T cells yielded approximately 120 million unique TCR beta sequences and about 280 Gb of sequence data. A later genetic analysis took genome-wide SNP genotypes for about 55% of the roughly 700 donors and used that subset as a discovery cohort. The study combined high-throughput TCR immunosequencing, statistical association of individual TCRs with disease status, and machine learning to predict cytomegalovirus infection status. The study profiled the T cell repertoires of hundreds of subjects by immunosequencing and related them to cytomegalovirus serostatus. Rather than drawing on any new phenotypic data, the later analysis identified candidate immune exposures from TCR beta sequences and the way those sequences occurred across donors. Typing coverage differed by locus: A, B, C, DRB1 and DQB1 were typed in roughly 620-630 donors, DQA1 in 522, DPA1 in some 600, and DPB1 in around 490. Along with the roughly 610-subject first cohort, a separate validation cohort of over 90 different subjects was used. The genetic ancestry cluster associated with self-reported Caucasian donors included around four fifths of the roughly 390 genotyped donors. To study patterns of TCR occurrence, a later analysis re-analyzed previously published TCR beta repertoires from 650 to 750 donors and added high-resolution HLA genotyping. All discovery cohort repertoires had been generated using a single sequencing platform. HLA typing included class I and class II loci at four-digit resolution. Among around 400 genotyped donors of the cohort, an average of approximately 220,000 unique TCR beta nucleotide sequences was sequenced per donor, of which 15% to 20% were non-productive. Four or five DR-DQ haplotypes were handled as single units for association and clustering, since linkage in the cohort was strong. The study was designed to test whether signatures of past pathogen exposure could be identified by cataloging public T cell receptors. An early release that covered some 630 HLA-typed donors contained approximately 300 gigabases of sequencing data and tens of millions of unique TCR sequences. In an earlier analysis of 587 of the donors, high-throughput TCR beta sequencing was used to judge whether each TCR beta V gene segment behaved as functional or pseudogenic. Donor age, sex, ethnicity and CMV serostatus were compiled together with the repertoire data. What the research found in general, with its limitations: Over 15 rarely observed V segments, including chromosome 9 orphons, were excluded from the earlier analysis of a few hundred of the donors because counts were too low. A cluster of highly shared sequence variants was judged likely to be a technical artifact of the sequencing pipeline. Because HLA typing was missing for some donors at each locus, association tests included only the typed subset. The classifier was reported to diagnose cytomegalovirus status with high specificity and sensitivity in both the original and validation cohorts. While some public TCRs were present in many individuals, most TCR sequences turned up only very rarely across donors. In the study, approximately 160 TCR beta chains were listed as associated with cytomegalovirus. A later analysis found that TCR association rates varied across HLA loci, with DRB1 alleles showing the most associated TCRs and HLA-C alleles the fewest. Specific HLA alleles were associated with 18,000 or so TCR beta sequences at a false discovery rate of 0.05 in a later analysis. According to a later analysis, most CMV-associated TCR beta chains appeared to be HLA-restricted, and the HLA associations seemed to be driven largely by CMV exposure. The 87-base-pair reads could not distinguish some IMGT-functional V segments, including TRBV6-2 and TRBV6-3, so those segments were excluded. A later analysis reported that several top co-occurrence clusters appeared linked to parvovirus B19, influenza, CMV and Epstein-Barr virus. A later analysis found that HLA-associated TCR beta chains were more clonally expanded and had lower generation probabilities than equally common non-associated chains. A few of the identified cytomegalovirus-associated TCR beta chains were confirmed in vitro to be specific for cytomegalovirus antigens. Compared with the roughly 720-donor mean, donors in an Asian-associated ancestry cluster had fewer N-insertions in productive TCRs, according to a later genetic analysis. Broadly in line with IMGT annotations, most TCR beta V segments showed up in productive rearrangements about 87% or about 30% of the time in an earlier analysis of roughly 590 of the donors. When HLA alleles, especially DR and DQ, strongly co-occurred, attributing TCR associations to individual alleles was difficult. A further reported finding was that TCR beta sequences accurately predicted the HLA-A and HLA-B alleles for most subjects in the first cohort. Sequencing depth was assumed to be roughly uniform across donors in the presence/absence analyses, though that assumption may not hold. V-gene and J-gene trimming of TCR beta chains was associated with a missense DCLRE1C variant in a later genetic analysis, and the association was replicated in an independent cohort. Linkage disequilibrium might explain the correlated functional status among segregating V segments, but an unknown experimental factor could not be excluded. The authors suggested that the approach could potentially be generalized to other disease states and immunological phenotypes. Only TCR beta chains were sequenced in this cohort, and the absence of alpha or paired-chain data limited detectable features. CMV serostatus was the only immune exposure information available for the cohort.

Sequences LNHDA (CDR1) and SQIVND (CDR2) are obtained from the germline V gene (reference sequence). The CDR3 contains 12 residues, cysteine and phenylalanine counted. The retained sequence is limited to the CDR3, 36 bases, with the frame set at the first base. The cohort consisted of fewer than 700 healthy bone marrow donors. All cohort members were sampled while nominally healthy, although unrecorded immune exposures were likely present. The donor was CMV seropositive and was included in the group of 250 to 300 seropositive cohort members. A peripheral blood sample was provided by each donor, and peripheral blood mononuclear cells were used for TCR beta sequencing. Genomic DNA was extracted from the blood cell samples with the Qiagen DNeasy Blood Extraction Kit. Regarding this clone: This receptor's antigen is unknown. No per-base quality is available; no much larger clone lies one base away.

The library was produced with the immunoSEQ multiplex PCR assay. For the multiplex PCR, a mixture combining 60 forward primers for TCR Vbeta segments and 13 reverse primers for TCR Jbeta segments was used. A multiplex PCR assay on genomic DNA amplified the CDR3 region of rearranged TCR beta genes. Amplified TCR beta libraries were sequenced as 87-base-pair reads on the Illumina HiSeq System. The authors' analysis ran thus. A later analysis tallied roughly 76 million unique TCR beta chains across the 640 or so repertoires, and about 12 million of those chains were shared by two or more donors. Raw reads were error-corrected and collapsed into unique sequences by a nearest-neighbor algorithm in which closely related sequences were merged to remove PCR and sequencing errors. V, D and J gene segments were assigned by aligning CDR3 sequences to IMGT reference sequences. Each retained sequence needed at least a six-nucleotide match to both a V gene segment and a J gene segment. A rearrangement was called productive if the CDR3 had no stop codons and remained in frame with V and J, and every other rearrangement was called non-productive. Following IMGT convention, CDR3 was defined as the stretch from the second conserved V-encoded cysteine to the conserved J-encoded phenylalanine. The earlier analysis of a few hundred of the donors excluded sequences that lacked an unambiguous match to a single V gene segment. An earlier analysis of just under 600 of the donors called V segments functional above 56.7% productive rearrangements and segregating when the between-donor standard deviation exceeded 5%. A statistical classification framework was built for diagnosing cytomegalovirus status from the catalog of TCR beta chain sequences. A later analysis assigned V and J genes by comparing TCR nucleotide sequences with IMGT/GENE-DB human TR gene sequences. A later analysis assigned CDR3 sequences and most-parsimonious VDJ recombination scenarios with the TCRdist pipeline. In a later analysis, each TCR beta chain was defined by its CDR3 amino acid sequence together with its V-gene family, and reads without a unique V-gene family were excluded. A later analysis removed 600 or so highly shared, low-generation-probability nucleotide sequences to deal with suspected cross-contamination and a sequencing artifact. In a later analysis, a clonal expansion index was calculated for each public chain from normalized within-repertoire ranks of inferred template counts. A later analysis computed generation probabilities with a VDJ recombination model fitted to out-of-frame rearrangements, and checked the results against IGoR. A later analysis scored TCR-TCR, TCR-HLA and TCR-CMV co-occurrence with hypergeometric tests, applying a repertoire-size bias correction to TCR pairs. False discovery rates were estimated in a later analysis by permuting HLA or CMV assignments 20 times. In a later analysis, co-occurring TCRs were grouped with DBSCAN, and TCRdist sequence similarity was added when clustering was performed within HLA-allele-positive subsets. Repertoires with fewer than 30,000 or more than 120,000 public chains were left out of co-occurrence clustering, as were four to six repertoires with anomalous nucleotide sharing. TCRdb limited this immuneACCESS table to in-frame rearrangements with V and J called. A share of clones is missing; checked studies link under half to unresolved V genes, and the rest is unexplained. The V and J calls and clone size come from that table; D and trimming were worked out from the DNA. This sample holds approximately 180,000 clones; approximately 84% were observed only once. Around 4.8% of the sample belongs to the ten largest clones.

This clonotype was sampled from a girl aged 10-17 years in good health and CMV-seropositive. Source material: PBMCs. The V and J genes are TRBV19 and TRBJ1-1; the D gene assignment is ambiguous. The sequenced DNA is TGTGCTTCAGGCCTCTTAGGCACTGAAGCTTTCTTT. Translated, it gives CASGLLGTEAFF.